Each of the 11 T cell receptor beta chains below was sequenced from the same sample in a study of memory CD4+ T cells and cytomegalovirus serostatus. Single viable CD3+CD4+CD8-CD45RO+ cells were sorted as the memory CD4+ T cells. This table comes from immunoSEQ multiplex PCR, and its TCRdb copy is limited to in-frame clones, with some not included. The table records just under 95,000 clones, about four fifths of them present only once. The sequencing input was memory CD4+ T cells from blood. The receptors derive from an adult in good health and CMV-seropositive.

The J gene is TRBJ1-1, the V gene TRBV28, with D unclear. The CDR3 consists of 15 residues. Trimming cost V 2 bases and J 0 bases, with 10 bases left between them. CDR1 and CDR2 from the germline V gene are MDHEN and SYDVKM. The CDR3 protein is CASSLGTAMNTEAFF. The CDR3 DNA reads TGTGCCAGCAGTTTAGGTACAGCAATGAACACTGAAGCTTTCTTT.

The gene calls are TRBV30 and TRBJ2-1; weak D call: TRBD1 (5 bases). Germline values: CDR1 GTSNPN, CDR2 SVGIG (reference sequence). The CDR3 runs to 13 residues. The V end lost 1 base, the J end lost 4 bases, and 8 bases lay between the germline ends. The DNA of the CDR3 is TGTGCCTGGAGTGCGGACACTTACAATGAGCAGTTCTTC. The encoded protein is CAWSADTYNEQFF.

The sample holds a few counts of this clone. V and J are TRBV5-4 and TRBJ2-1; D perhaps matches TRBD2 (5 bases). The germline gives CDR1 SGHNT, CDR2 YYREEE (reference sequence). Between the trimmed V and J ends, which lost 1 base and 8 bases, there was a span of 10 bases. There are 13 residues in the CDR3. CDR3: CASSLSTTDEQFF. The CDR3 nucleotides are TGTGCCAGCAGCTTGTCGACTACGGATGAGCAGTTCTTC.

The gene calls are TRBV7-2 and TRBJ2-1; the match to TRBD2 covers 7 bases. This CDR3 comprises 17 residues. Germline CDR1 is SGHTA and CDR2 is FQGNSA. The junction had 14 bases not matched to a gene; V was cut back by 5 bases and J by 4 bases. CDR3 in DNA: TGTGCCAGCAGCCTTCGCTTAGCTAGCGGAGGGTACAATGAGCAGTTCTTC. This encodes CASSLRLASGGYNEQFF.

The rearrangement uses TRBV14 and TRBJ1-2; D is perhaps TRBD1 (5 bases). This CDR3 is built from 15 residues. CDR1 and CDR2 (germline): SGHDN, FVKESK. With 4 bases removed from V and 5 bases from J, the gap between germline ends came to 17 bases. CDR3 protein: CASSRKGTDEYGYTF. In DNA, the CDR3 is TGTGCCAGCAGCCGCAAGGGGACCGACGAATATGGCTACACCTTC.

The gene calls are TRBV29-1 and TRBJ2-6; D remains ambiguous. Trimming shortened V by 4 bases and J by 0 bases, and 7 bases separated the two germline ends. The germline CDR1 and CDR2 sequences are SQVTM and ANQGSEA. The CDR3 has 14 amino acids. CDR3 region: CSVGAGSGANVLTF. The CDR3 nucleotides read TGCAGCGTTGGGGCCGGCTCTGGGGCCAACGTCCTGACTTTC. The full variable domain, with the rest looked up from reference TRBV29-1 and TRBJ2-6, is SAVISQKPSRDICQRGTSLTIQCQVDSQVTMMFWYRQQPGQSLTLIATANQGSEATYESGFVIDKFPISRPNLTFSTLTVSNMSPEDSSIYLCSVGAGSGANVLTFGAGSRLTVL.

This clone was picked up one time. This chain uses TRBV19 with TRBJ2-7, with 9 bases matching TRBD1. CDR1 is LNHDA and CDR2 is SQIVND in the germline V gene (reference sequence). The ends lost 2 bases at V and 3 bases at J; junction bases unmatched: 2. The CDR3 sequence is 14 residues long. The CDR3 bases are TGTGCCAGTAGTATATCGGGACAGGGCTACGAGCAGTACTTC. Its translation is CASSISGQGYEQYF.

V usage is TRBV6-5 and J usage is TRBJ2-1, with TRBD2 as a possible D gene (6 bases). The V gene's germline CDR1 is MNHEY and CDR2 SVGAGI. The V gene lost 6 bases and the J gene lost 6 bases, with 12 bases spanning the gap. There are 13 residues in the CDR3. CDR3 residues: CASRGGSGNEQFF. The DNA of the CDR3 is TGTGCCAGCAGGGGGGGAAGCGGCAATGAGCAGTTCTTC.

This clone was found once. V usage is TRBV28 and J usage is TRBJ1-2; 7 positions agree with TRBD1. Germline assignment: CDR1 MDHEN and CDR2 SYDVKM. The CDR3 spans 18 residues. V was pared by 6 bases and J by 0 bases, with 16 bases of the junction left unmatched. The CDR3 nucleotides read TGTGCCAGCAGACCGCGACAGGGCGCGCCACCCGCTAACTATGGCTACACCTTC. The encoded protein is CASRPRQGAPPANYGYTF.

This chain joins TRBV9 and TRBJ1-1; no clear D. Germline V gene sequence: CDR1 SGDLS, CDR2 YYNGEE. Trimming left V 4 bases short and J 1 base short, with 8 bases between. There are 13 residues in the CDR3. The CDR3 nucleotides are TGTGCCAGCAGCTTAAGTTCGAACACTGAAGCTTTCTTT. Its translation: CASSLSSNTEAFF.

The J gene is TRBJ1-1, the V gene TRBV4-1, with D uncertain. The CDR3 is made up of 14 amino acids. CDR1 is MGHRA, CDR2 YSYEKL, per germline. Trimming cost V 1 base and J 1 base, with 7 bases left between them. The CDR3 sequence: CASSQVSSNTEAFF. The CDR3 nucleotides read TGCGCCAGCAGCCAAGTAAGCTCGAACACTGAAGCTTTCTTT.